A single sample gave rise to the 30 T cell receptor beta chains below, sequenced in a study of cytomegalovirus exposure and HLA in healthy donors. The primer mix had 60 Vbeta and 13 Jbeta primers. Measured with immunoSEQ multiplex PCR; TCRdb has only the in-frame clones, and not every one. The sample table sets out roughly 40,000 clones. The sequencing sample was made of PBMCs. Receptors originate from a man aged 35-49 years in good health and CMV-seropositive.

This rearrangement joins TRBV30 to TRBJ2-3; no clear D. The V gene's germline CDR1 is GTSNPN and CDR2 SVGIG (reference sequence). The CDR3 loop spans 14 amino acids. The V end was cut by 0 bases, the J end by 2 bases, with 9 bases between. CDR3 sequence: CAWSVAALTDTQYF. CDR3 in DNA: TGTGCCTGGAGTGTTGCGGCCCTCACAGATACGCAGTATTTT.

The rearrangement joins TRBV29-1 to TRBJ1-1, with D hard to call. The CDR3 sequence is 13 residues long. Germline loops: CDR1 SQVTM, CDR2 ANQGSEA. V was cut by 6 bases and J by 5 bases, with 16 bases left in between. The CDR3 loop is CSVAGGWGTEAFF. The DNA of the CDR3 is TGCAGCGTGGCAGGCGGGTGGGGAACTGAAGCTTTCTTT.

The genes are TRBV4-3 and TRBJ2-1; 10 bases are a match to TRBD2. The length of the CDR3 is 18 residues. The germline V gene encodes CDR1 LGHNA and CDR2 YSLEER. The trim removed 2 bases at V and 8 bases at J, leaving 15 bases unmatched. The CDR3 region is CASSQQSSASGSNDEQFF. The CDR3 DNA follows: TGCGCCAGCAGCCAACAATCTTCGGCTAGCGGGAGTAACGATGAGCAGTTCTTC.

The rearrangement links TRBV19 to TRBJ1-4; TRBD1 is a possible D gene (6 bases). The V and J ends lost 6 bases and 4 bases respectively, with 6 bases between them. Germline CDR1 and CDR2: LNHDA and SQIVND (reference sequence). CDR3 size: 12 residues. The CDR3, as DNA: TGTGCCAGTAGGGACAGTAATGAAAAACTGTTTTTT. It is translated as CASRDSNEKLFF.

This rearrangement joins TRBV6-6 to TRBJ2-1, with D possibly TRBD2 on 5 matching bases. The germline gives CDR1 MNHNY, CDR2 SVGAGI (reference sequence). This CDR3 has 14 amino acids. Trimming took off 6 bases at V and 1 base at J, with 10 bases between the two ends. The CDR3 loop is CASRAVSSYNEQFF. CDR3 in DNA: TGTGCCAGCAGAGCGGTATCTTCCTACAATGAGCAGTTCTTC.

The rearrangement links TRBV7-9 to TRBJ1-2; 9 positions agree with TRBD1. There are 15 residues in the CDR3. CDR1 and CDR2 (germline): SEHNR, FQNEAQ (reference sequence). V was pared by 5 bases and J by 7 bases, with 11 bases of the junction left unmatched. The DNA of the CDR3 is TGTGCCAGCAGCCTCTCCTTGGGGACAGGGTCTGGCTACACCTTC. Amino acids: CASSLSLGTGSGYTF. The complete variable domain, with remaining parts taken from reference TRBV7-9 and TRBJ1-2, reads DTGVSQNPRHKITKRGQNVTFRCDPISEHNRLYWYRQTLGQGPEFLTYFQNEAQLEKSRLLSDRFSAERPKGSFSTLEIQRTEQGDSAMYLCASSLSLGTGSGYTFGSGTRLTVV.

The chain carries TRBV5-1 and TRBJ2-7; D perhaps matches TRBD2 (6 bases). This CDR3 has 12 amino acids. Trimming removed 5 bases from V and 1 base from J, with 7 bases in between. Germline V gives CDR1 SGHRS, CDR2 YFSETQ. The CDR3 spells CASREGSYEQYF. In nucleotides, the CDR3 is TGCGCCAGCAGGGAGGGATCCTACGAGCAGTACTTC.

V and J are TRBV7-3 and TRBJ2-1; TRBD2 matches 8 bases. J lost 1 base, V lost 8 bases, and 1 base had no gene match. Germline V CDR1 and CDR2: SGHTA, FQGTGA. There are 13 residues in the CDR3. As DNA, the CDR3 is TGTGCCAGCGGCGGGGGGTCCTACAATGAGCAGTTCTTC. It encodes CASGGGSYNEQFF.

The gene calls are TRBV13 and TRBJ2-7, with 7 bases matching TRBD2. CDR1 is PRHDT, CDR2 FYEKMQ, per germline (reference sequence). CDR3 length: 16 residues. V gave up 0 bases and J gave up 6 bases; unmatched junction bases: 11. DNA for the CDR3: TGTGCCAGCAGCTTAGGCCCTAGCGGAGTCGTGGCCGAGCAGTACTTC. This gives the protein CASSLGPSGVVAEQYF.

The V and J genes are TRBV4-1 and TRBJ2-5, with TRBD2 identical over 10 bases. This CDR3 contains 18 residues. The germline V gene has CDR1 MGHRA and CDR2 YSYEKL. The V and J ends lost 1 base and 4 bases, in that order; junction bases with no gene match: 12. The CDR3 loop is CASSQAGASGRFVETQYF. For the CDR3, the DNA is TGCGCCAGCAGCCAAGCGGGGGCTAGCGGGAGATTTGTAGAGACCCAGTACTTC.

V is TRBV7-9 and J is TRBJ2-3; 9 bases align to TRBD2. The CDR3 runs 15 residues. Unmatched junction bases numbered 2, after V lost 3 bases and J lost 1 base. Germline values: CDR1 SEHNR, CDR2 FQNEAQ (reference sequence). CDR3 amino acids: CASSLASGGTDTQYF. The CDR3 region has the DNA TGTGCCAGCAGCTTGGCTAGCGGGGGCACAGATACGCAGTATTTT.

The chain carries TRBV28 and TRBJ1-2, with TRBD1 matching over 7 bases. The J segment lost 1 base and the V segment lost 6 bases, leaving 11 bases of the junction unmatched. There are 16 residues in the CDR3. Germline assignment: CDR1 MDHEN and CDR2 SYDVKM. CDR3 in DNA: TGTGCCAGCAGGAAACCCCGGGACAGTCATAACTATGGCTACACCTTC. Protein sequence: CASRKPRDSHNYGYTF.

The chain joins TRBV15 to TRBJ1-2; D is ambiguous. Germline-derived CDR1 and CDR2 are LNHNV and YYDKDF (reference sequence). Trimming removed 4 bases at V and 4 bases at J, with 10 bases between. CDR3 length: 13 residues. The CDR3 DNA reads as TGTGCCACCAGCATCGACAAGGTCTATGGCTACACCTTC. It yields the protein CATSIDKVYGYTF.

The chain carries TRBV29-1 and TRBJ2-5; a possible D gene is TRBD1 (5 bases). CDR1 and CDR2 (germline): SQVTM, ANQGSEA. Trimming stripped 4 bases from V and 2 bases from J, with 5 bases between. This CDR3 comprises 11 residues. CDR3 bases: TGCAGCGTTGGACAGCAAGAGACCCAGTACTTC. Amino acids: CSVGQQETQYF.

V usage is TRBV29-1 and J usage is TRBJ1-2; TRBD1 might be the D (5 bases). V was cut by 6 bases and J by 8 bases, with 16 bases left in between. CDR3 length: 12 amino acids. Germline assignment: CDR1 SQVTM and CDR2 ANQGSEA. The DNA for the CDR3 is TGCAGCGTCGAGGACGGGGCGGGAGGCTACACCTTC. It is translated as CSVEDGAGGYTF.

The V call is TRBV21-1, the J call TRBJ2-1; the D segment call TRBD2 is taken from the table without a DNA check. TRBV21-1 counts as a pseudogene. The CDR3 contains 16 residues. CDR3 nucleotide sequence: TGTGCCAGCAGCATTACTATCCCCCTGAGGTACAATGAGCAGTTCTTC. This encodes CASSITIPLRYNEQFF.

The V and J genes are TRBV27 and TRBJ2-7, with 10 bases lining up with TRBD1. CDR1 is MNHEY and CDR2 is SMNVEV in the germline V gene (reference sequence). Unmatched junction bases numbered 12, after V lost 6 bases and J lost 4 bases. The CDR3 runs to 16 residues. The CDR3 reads CASSYKPGQGPYEQYF. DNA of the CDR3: TGTGCCAGCAGCTACAAACCGGGACAGGGGCCTTACGAGCAGTACTTC.

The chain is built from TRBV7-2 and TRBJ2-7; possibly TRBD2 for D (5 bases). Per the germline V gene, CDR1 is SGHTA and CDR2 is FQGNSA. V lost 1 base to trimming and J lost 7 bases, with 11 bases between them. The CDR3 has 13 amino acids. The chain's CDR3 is CASSLVPGIEQYF. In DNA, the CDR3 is TGTGCCAGCAGCTTAGTTCCGGGGATTGAGCAGTACTTC. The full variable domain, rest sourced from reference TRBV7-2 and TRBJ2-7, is GAGVSQSPSNKVTEKGKDVELRCDPISGHTALYWYRQSLGQGLEFLIYFQGNSAPDKSGLPSDRFSAERTGGSVSTLTIQRTQQEDSAVYLCASSLVPGIEQYFGPGTRLTVT.

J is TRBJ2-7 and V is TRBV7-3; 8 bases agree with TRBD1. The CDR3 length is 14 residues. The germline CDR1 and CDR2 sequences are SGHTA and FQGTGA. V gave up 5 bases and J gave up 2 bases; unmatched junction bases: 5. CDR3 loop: CASSPRQGTYEQYF. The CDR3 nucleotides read TGTGCCAGCAGCCCCCGACAGGGGACCTACGAGCAGTACTTC.

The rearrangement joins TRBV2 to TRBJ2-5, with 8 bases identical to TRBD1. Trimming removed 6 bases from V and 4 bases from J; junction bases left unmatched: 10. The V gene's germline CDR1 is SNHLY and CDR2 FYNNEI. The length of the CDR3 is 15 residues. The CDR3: CASRNLGTGGETQYF. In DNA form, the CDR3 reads TGTGCCAGCAGAAACCTCGGGACAGGAGGAGAGACCCAGTACTTC.

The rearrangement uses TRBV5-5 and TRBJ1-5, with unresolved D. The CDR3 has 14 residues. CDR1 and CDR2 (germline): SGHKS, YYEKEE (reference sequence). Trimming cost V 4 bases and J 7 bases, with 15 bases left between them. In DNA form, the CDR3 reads TGTGCCAGCAGCGGCCGGATTGCGGGCCAGCCCCAGCATTTT. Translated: CASSGRIAGQPQHF.

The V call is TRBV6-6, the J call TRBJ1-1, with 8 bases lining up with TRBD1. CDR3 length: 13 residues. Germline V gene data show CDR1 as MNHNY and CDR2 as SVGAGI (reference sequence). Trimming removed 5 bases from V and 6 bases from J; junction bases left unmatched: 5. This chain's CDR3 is CASSLQGGPEAFF. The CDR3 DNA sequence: TGTGCCAGCAGTCTACAGGGGGGGCCTGAAGCTTTCTTT.

CDR3 residues: CASSLYRNTEAFF. In DNA form, the CDR3 reads TGTGCCAGCAGTTTATACAGGAACACTGAAGCTTTCTTT. The chain recombines TRBV27 with TRBJ1-1; no reliable D call. Trimming took off 1 base at V and 1 base at J, with 4 bases between the two ends. The CDR3 contains 13 residues. The germline V gene has CDR1 MNHEY and CDR2 SMNVEV (reference sequence).

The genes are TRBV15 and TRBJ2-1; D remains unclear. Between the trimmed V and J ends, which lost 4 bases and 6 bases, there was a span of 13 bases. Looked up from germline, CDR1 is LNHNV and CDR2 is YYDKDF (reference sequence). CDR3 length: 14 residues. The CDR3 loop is CATSKTPSGNEQFF. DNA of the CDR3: TGTGCCACCAGCAAAACTCCTTCAGGCAATGAGCAGTTCTTC.

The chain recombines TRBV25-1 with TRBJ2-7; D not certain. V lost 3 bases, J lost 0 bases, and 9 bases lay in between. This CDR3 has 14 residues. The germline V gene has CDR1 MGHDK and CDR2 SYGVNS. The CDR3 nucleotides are TGTGCCAGCAGTGATCAGCGCCTCTCCTACGAGCAGTACTTC. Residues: CASSDQRLSYEQYF.

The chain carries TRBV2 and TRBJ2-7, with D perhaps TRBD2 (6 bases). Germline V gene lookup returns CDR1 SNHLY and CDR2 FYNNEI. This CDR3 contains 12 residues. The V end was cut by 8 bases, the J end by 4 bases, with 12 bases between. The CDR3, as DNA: TGTGCCAGCGGGCAGGGAGGTTACGAGCAGTACTTC. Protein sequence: CASGQGGYEQYF.

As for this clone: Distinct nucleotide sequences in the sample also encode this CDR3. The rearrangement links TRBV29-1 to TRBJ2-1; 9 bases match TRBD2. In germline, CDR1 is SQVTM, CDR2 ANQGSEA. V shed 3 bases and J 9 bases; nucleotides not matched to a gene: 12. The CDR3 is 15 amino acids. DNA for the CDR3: TGCAGCGTTGACCCCCGAGCTAGCGGGATGGGTGAGCAGTTCTTC. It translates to CSVDPRASGMGEQFF.

The CDR3 region is CASSIESPGLVGEQYF. In nucleotides, the CDR3 is TGTGCCAGCAGCATCGAGTCACCGGGACTAGTGGGCGAGCAGTACTTC. The chain combines TRBV7-8 with TRBJ2-7; TRBD2 matches 8 bases. Germline loops: CDR1 SGHVS, CDR2 FQNEAQ. J was trimmed by 6 bases and V by 5 bases; bases with no gene match: 15. The CDR3 length is 16 residues.

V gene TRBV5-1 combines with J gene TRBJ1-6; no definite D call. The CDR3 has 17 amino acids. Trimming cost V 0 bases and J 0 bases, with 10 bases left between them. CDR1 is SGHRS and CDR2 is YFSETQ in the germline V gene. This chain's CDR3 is CASSLDADFSYNSPLHF. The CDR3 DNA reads TGCGCCAGCAGCTTGGATGCAGACTTCTCCTATAATTCACCCCTCCACTTT.

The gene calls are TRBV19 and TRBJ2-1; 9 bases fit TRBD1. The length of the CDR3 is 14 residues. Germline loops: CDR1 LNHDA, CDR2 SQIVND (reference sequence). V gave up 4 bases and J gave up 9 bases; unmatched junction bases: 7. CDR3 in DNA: TGTGCCAGTAGTACTTATACAGGGGGCGGTGAGCAGTTCTTC. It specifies CASSTYTGGGEQFF.